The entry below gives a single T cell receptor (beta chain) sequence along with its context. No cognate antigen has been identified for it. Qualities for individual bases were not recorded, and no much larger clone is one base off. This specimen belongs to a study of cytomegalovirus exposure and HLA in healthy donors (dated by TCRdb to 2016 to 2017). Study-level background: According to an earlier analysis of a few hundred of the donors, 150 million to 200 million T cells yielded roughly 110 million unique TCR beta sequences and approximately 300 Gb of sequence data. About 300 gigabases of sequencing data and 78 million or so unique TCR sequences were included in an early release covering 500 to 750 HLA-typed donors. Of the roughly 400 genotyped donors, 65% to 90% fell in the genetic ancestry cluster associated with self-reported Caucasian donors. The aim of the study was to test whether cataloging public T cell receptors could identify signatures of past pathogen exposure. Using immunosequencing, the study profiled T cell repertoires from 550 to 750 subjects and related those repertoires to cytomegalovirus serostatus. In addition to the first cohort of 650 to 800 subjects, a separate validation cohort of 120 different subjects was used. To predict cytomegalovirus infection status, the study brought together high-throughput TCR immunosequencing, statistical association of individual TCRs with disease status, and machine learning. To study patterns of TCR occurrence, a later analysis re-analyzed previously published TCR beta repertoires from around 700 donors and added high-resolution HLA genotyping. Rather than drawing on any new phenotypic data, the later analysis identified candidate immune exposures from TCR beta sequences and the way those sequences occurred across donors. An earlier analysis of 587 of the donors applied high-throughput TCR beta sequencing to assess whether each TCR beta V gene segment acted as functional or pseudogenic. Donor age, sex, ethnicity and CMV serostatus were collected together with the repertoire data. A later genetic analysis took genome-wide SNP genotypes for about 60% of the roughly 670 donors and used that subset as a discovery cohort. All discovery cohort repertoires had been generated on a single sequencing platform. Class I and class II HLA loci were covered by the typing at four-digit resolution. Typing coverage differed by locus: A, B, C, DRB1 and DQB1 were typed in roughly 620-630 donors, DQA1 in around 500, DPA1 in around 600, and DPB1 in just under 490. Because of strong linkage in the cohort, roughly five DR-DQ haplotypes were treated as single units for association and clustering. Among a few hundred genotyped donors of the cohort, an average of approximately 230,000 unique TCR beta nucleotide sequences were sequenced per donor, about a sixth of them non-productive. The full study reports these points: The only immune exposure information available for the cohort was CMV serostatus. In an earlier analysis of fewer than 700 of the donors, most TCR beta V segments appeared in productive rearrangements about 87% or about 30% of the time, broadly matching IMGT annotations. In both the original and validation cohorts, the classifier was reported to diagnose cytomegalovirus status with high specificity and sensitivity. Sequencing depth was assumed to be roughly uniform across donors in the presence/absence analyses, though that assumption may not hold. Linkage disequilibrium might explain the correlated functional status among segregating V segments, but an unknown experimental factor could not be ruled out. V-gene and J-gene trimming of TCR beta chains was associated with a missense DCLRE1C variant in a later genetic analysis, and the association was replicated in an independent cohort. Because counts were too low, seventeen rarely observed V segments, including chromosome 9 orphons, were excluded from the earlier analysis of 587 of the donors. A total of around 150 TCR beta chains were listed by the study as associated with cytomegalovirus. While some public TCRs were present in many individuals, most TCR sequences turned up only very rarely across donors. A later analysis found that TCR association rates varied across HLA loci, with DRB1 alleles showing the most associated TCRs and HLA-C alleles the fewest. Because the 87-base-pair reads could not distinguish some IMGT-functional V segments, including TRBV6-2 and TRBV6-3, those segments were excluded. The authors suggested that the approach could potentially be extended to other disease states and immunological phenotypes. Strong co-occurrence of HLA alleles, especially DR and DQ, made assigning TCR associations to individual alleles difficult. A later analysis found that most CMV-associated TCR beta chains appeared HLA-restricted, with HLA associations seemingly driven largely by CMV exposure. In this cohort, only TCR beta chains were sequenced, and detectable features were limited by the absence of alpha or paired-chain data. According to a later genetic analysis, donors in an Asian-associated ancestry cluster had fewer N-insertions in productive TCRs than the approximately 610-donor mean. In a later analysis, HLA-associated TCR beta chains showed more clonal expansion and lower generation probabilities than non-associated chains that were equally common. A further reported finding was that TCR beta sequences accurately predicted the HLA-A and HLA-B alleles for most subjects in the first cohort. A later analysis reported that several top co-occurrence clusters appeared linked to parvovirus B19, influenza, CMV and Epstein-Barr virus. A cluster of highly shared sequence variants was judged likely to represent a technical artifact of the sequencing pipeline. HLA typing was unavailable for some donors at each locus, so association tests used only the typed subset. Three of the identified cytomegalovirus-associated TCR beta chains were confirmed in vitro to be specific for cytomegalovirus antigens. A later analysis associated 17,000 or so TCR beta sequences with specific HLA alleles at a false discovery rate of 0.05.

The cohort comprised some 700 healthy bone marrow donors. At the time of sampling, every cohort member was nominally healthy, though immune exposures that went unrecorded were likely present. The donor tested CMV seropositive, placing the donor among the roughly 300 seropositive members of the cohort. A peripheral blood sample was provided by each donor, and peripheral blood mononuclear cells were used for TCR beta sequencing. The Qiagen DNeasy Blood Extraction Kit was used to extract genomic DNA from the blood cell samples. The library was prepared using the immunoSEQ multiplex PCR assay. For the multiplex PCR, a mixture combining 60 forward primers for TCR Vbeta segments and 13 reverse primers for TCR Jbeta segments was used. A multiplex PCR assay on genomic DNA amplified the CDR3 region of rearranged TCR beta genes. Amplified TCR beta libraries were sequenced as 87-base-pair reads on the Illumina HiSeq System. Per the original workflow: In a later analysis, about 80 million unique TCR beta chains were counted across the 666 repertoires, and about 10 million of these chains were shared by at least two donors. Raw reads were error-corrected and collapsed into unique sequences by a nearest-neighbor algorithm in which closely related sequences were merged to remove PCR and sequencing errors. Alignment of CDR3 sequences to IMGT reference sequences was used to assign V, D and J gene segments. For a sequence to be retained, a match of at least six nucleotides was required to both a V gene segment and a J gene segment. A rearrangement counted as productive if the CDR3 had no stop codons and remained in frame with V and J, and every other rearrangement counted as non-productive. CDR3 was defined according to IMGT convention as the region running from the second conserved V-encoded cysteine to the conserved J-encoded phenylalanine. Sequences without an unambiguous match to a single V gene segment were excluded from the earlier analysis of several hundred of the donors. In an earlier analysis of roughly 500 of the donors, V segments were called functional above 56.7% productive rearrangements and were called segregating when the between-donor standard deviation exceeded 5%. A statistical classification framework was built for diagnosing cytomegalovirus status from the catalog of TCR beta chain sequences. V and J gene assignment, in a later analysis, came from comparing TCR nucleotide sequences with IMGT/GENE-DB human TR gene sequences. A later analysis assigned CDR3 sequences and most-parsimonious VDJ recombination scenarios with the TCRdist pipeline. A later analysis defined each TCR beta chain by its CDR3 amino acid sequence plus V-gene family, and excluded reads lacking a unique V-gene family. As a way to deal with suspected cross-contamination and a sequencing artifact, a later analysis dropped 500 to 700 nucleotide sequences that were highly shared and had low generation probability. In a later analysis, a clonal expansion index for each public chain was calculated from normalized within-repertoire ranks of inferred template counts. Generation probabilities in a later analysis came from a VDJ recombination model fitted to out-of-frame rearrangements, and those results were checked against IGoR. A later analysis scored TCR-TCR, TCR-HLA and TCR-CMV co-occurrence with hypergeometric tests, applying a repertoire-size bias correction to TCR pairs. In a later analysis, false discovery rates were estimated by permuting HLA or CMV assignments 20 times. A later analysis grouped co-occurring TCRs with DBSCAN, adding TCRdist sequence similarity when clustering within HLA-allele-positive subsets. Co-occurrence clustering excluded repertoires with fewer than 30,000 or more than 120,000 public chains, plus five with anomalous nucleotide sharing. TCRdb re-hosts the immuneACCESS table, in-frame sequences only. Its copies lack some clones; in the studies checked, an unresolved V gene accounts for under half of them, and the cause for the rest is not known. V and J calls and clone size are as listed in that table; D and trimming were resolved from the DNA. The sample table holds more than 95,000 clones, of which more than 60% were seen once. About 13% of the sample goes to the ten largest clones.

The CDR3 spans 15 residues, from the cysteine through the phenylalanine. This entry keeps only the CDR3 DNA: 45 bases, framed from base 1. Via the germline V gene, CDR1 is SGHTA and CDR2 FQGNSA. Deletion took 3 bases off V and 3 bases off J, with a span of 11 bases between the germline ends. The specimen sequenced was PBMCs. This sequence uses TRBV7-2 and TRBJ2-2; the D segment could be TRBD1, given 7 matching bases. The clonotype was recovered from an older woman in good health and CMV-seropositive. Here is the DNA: TGTGCCAGCAGCTTGGTCAGGGGGGACACCGGGGAGCTGTTTTTT. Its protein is CASSLVRGDTGELFF.